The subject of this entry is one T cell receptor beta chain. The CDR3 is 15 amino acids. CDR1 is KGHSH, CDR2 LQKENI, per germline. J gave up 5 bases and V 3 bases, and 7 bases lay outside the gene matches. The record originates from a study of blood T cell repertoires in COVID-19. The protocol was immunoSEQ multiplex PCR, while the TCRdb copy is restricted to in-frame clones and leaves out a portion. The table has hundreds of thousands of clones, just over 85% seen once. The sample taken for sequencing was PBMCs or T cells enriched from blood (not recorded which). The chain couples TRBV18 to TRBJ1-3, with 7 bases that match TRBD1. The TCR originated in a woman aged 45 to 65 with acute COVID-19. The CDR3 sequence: CASSPPGQSRNTIYF. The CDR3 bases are TGTGCCAGCTCACCCCCGGGACAGTCGAGAAACACCATATATTTT.